Following are 21 T cell receptor beta chains from one sample sequenced in a study of blood T cell repertoires in COVID-19. Some clones are missing from TCRdb's copy, which holds only in-frame ones; the method was immunoSEQ multiplex PCR. The sample contains around 220,000 clones, around 83% of which appear only once. Sequenced material: peripheral blood. The receptors here all came from an elderly woman with COVID-19, enrolled during active disease.

This clone was seen more than once but under ten times. The V and J genes are TRBV28 and TRBJ2-3; possible D gene TRBD1, 6 bases. Trimming shortened V by 2 bases and J by 3 bases, and 24 bases separated the two germline ends. This CDR3 comprises 19 residues. Germline CDR1 is MDHEN and CDR2 is SYDVKM. CDR3 region: CASSLPTGRPSQGTDTQYF. In DNA, the CDR3 is TGTGCCAGCAGTTTACCGACAGGAAGGCCCTCCCAGGGGACAGATACGCAGTATTTT.

A single count supports this clone. The V call is TRBV20-1, the J call TRBJ1-2; D not certain. V lost 6 bases and J 5 bases, leaving 10 bases between the germline ends. CDR3 size: 11 residues. Germline V CDR1 and CDR2: DFQATT, SNEGSKA (reference sequence). In nucleotides, the CDR3 is TGCAGTGCCGGGCGGGATTATGGCTACACCTTC. Translated: CSAGRDYGYTF.

V and J are TRBV19 and TRBJ1-2; D is ambiguous. The ends were cut back, 2 bases at V and 0 bases at J, with 13 bases in the middle. Germline-derived CDR1 and CDR2 are LNHDA and SQIVND (reference sequence). The CDR3 covers 16 residues. CDR3 residues: CASSITDRSPNYGYTF. The CDR3 nucleotides read TGTGCCAGTAGTATAACGGATCGGAGCCCTAACTATGGCTACACCTTC.

The chain carries TRBV11-2 and TRBJ1-2, with D possibly being TRBD1 (6 bases). The V gene lost 4 bases and the J gene lost 7 bases, with 16 bases spanning the gap. CDR3 length: 14 amino acids. Germline V gives CDR1 SGHAT, CDR2 FQNNGV. As DNA, the CDR3 is TGTGCCAGCAGCTCCGTTGGGGGGGCGCTTGGCTACACCTTC. As protein: CASSSVGGALGYTF.

This rearrangement joins TRBV6-1 to TRBJ2-7, with 8 bases that match TRBD2. This CDR3 has 15 amino acids. Germline trimming cut 2 bases from V and 2 bases from J; bases unmatched to any gene: 5. Germline V lookup: CDR1 MNHNS, CDR2 SASEGT. The CDR3, as DNA: TGTGCCAGCAGTGAACGGGAGGGAGGACCCTACGAGCAGTACTTC. It yields the protein CASSEREGGPYEQYF.

The chain has TRBV5-1 and TRBJ1-2, with TRBD1 matching 8 bases. V gave up 0 bases and J gave up 7 bases; unmatched junction bases: 5. CDR3 length: 14 residues. The germline V gene has CDR1 SGHRS and CDR2 YFSETQ. DNA for the CDR3: TGCGCCAGCAGCTTGGGACAGGGGAGCGGTGGCTACACCTTC. Translated: CASSLGQGSGGYTF.

The chain is built from TRBV6-5 and TRBJ2-1, with 10 bases identical to TRBD2. This CDR3 has 15 residues. Losses at the gene ends were 6 bases for V and 7 bases for J; bases not matched to a gene: 9. From germline, CDR1 is MNHEY and CDR2 SVGAGI. The DNA of the CDR3 is TGTGCCAGCAGGCTCAGCGGGGGGGCAAGGAATGAGCAGTTCTTC. This encodes CASRLSGGARNEQFF.

V and J are TRBV30 and TRBJ1-5; tentatively, D is TRBD1 (5 bases). This CDR3 comprises 13 residues. V was pared by 4 bases and J by 2 bases, with 9 bases between. The V gene's germline CDR1 is GTSNPN and CDR2 SVGIG (reference sequence). The CDR3 here is CAWTGGGNQPQHF. The CDR3 nucleotides are TGTGCCTGGACTGGAGGGGGCAATCAGCCCCAGCATTTT.

A note on this clone: The sample carries other DNA sequences with the same CDR3. The chain carries TRBV3-1 (or the pseudogene TRBV3-2) and TRBJ1-3; TRBD1 matches at 7 bases. The CDR3 loop spans 14 amino acids. Germline V gene sequence: CDR1 LGHDT, CDR2 YNNKEL (reference sequence). The V segment lost 1 base and the J segment 6 bases; nucleotides outside the gene matches: 3. The CDR3 spells CASSQGQGVNTIYF. The CDR3 DNA is TGTGCCAGCAGCCAAGGACAGGGTGTAAACACCATATATTTT.

The chain joins TRBV5-1 to TRBJ2-1; 9 bases agree with TRBD2. V was pared by 4 bases and J by 9 bases, with 14 bases of the junction left unmatched. This CDR3 region has 16 residues. Germline V gene sequence: CDR1 SGHRS, CDR2 YFSETQ. The CDR3 here is CASSVDSAGGASEQFF. In DNA, the CDR3 is TGCGCCAGCAGCGTGGACTCGGCGGGAGGGGCGAGTGAGCAGTTCTTC.

The genes are TRBV7-2 and TRBJ1-5; 7 bases are shared with TRBD1. With 0 bases clipped from V and 6 bases from J, the junction kept 11 bases outside the gene matches. This CDR3 comprises 17 residues. Germline lookup yields CDR1 SGHTA and CDR2 FQGNSA. The chain's CDR3 is CASSLAGGNSRGQPQHF. CDR3 in DNA: TGTGCCAGCAGCTTAGCAGGGGGCAACTCGAGGGGTCAGCCCCAGCATTTT.

The rearrangement uses TRBV30 and TRBJ2-7; 7 bases map to TRBD2. CDR1 and CDR2 from the germline V gene are GTSNPN and SVGIG (reference sequence). The CDR3 runs 14 residues. V trimming: 3 bases; J trimming: 7 bases; junction bases outside the gene matches: 12. CDR3 in DNA: TGTGCCTGGAGCCCCGGGGAGGGAAGAAAAGAGCAGTACTTC. Translation gives CAWSPGEGRKEQYF.

This clone was observed a few times. CDR3 loop: CASSTGGLGEKLFF. The CDR3 DNA sequence: TGTGCCAGCTCAACAGGGGGTTTAGGTGAAAAACTGTTTTTT. This rearrangement joins TRBV19 to TRBJ1-4; the match to TRBD1 covers 8 bases. V lost 9 bases, J lost 7 bases, and 10 bases stayed unmatched. Per germline, CDR1 LNHDA and CDR2 SQIVND (reference sequence). The CDR3 is 14 residues long.

The J gene is TRBJ2-1, the V gene TRBV4-3; 7 bases are shared with TRBD2. The V gene's germline CDR1 is LGHNA and CDR2 YSLEER. The ends lost 4 bases at V and 2 bases at J; junction bases unmatched: 5. The CDR3 is 15 amino acids. The CDR3: CASSRTSETYNEQFF. The CDR3 DNA is TGCGCCAGCAGCCGCACTAGCGAGACCTACAATGAGCAGTTCTTC.

V usage is TRBV19 and J usage is TRBJ2-7; TRBD1 agrees at 8 bases. From germline, CDR1 is LNHDA and CDR2 SQIVND (reference sequence). V lost 5 bases and J lost 1; bases outside the gene matches: 7. CDR3 length: 15 residues. CDR3 DNA: TGTGCCAGTAGTTCCAACAGGGGGATTTCCTACGAGCAGTACTTC. Protein: CASSSNRGISYEQYF.

The J gene is TRBJ2-5, the V gene TRBV19, with D perhaps TRBD2 (6 bases). CDR1 is LNHDA and CDR2 is SQIVND in the germline V gene (reference sequence). CDR3 length: 16 amino acids. The V gene lost 1 base and the J gene lost 4 bases, with 16 bases spanning the gap. The CDR3 DNA is TGTGCCAGTAGTATAGGAGGGAGGATTTCCGGAGAGACCCAGTACTTC. Translating it yields CASSIGGRISGETQYF. Variable domain in full (rest from reference TRBV19 and TRBJ2-5): DGGITQSPKYLFRKEGQNVTLSCEQNLNHDAMYWYRQDPGQGLRLIYYSQIVNDFQKGDIAEGYSVSREKKESFPLTVTSAQKNPTAFYLCASSIGGRISGETQYFGPGTRLLVL.

The chain has TRBV4-1 and TRBJ1-6; D unresolved. Germline V lookup: CDR1 MGHRA, CDR2 YSYEKL. V lost 1 base, J lost 10 bases, and 11 bases lay in between. The CDR3 has 14 residues. CDR3: CASSQGHPLSPLHF. The CDR3 bases are TGCGCCAGCAGCCAAGGGCACCCCTTATCACCCCTCCACTTT.

V and J are TRBV7-2 and TRBJ1-2; D possibly corresponds to TRBD1 (6 bases). CDR1 is SGHTA and CDR2 is FQGNSA in the germline V gene. The CDR3 has 13 amino acids. Trimming took off 5 bases at V and 0 bases at J, with 7 bases between the two ends. Written as DNA, the CDR3 is TGTGCCAGCAGCCGGACAGCTAACTATGGCTACACCTTC. Its translation is CASSRTANYGYTF.

This clone has only one observation. The chain combines TRBV28 with TRBJ2-4; D possibly corresponds to TRBD2 (5 bases). This CDR3 contains 15 residues. Between the trimmed V and J ends, which lost 2 bases and 1 base, there was a span of 9 bases. CDR1 is MDHEN, CDR2 SYDVKM, per germline. The CDR3 DNA reads TGTGCCAGCAGTTTAGAGGGCGTCGCCAAAAACATTCAGTACTTC. Its protein product is CASSLEGVAKNIQYF.

The chain joins TRBV9 to TRBJ2-1, with 9 bases that match TRBD2. CDR1 and CDR2 from the germline V gene are SGDLS and YYNGEE. This CDR3 has 19 amino acids. J was trimmed by 5 bases and V by 0 bases; bases with no gene match: 15. The chain's CDR3 is CASSVDQGREGRLNNEQFF. For the CDR3, the DNA is TGTGCCAGCAGCGTAGATCAGGGGCGGGAGGGCCGTCTTAACAATGAGCAGTTCTTC. Using reference TRBV9 and TRBJ2-1 for the parts outside the CDR3, the full variable domain is DSGVTQTPKHLITATGQRVTLRCSPRSGDLSVYWYQQSLDQGLQFLIQYYNGEERAKGNILERFSAQQFPDLHSELNLSSLELGDSALYFCASSVDQGREGRLNNEQFFGPGTRLTVL.

The rearrangement links TRBV6-5 to TRBJ2-2, with 10 nucleotides matching TRBD1. Germline trimming cut 1 base from V and 5 bases from J; bases unmatched to any gene: 1. Germline V lookup: CDR1 MNHEY, CDR2 SVGAGI. The CDR3 contains 15 residues. CDR3 loop: CASSYWTGGTGELFF. The CDR3, as DNA: TGTGCCAGCAGTTACTGGACAGGGGGGACCGGGGAGCTGTTTTTT.